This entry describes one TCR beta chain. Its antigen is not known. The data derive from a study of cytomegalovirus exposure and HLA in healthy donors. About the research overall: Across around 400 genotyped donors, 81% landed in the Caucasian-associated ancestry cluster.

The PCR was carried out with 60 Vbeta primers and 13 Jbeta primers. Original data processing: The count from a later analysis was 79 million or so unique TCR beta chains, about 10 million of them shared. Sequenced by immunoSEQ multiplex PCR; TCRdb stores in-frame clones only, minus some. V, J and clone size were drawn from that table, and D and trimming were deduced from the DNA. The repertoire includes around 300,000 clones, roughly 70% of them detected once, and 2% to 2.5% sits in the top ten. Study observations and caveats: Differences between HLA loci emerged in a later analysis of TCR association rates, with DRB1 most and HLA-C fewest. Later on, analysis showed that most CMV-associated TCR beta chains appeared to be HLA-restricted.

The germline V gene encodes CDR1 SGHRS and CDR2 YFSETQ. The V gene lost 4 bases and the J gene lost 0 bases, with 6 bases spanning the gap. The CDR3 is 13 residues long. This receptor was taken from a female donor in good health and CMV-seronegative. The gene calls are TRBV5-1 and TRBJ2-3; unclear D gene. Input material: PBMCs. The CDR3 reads CASSDLSTDTQYF. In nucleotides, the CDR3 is TGCGCCAGCAGCGATCTAAGCACAGATACGCAGTATTTT.